This T cell receptor (beta chain) was identified in a study of blood T cell repertoires in COVID-19. For the study at large: From T cells, B-cell-depleted T cells, or PBMCs came the material, which was cDNA or gDNA.

Trimming removed 4 bases from V and 8 bases from J, with 9 bases in between. The CDR3 loop spans 12 amino acids. Looked up from germline, CDR1 is SGHVS and CDR2 is FQNEAQ. This clone was counted between two and nine times. Original analysis: Reference gene primer amplification yielded estimated nucleated cell counts. Sequencing used immunoSEQ multiplex PCR; TCRdb keeps in-frame clones, though not all of them. For V, J and clone size, that table is used; D and trimming come from the DNA. The repertoire holds under 300,000 clones, with 75% to 90% as singletons. V gene TRBV7-8 combines with J gene TRBJ1-5; D unclear. The sequenced sample was peripheral blood. The TCR originated in a woman in her 70s with acute or convalescent COVID-19. The CDR3 nucleotides read TGTGCCAGCAGCTACGGTAGCGAGCCCCAGCATTTT. Its translation: CASSYGSEPQHF.